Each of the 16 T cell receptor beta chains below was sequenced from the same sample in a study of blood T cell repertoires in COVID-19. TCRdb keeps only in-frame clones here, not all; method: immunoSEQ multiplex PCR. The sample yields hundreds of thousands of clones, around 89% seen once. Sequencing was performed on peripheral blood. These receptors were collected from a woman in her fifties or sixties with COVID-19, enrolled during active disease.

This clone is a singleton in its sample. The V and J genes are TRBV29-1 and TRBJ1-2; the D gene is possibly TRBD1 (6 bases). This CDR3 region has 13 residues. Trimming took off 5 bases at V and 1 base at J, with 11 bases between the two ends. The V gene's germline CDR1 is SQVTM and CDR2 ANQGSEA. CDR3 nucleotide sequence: TGCAGCGTTCTGACAGGTCTTAACTATGGCTACACCTTC. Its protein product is CSVLTGLNYGYTF.

CDR3 loop: CASSLGTAQETQYF. For the CDR3, the DNA is TGCGCCAGCAGCTTGGGGACAGCACAAGAGACCCAGTACTTC. The J gene is TRBJ2-5, the V gene TRBV5-1; D might be TRBD1 (6 bases). V was cut by 0 bases and J by 2 bases, with 8 bases left in between. This CDR3 is 14 amino acids long. Germline V gene lookup returns CDR1 SGHRS and CDR2 YFSETQ.

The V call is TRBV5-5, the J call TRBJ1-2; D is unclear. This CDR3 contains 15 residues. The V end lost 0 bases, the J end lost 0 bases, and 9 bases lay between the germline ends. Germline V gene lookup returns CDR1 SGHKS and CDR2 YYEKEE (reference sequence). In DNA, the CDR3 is TGTGCCAGCAGCTTGGGAGGGCCCACTAACTATGGCTACACCTTC. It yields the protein CASSLGGPTNYGYTF. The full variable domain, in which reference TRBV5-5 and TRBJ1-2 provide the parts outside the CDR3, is DAGVTQSPTHLIKTRGQQVTLRCSPISGHKSVSWYQQVLGQGPQFIFQYYEKEERGRGNFPDRFSARQFPNYSSELNVNALLLGDSALYLCASSLGGPTNYGYTFGSGTRLTVV.

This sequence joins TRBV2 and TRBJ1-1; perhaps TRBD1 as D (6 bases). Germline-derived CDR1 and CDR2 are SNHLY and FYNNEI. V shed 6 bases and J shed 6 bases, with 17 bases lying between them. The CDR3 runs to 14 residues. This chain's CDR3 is CASSLTLSGAEAFF. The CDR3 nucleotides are TGTGCCAGCAGCCTCACTCTGTCAGGGGCTGAAGCTTTCTTT.

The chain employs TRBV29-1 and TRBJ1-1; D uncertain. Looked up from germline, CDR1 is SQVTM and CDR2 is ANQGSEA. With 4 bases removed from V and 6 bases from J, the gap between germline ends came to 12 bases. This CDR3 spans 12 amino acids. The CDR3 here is CSVGRLAAEAFF. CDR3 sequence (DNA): TGCAGCGTTGGACGATTGGCGGCTGAAGCTTTCTTT.

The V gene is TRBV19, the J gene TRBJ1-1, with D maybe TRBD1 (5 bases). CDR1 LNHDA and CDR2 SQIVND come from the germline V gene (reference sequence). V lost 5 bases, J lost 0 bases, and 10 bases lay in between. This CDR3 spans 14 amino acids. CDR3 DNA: TGTGCCAGTAGTGCCCGGGGGATGAACACTGAAGCTTTCTTT. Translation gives CASSARGMNTEAFF.

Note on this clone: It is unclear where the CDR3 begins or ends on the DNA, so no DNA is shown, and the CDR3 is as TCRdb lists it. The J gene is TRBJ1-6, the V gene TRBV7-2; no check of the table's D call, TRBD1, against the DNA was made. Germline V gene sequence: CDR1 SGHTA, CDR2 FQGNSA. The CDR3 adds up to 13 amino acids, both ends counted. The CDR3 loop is CASSILANSPLHF.

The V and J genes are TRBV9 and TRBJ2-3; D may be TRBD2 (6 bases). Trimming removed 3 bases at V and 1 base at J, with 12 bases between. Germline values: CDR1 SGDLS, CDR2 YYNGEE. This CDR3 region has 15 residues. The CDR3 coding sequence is TGTGCCAGCAGCGCCGGGGGAATAGGCACAGATACGCAGTATTTT. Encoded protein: CASSAGGIGTDTQYF.

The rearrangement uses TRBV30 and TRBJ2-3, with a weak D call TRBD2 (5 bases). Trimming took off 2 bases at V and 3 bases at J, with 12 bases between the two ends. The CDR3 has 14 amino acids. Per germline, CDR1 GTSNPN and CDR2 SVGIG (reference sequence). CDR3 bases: TGTGCCTGGAGTCGGGTTGGACTTACAGATACGCAGTATTTT. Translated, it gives CAWSRVGLTDTQYF.

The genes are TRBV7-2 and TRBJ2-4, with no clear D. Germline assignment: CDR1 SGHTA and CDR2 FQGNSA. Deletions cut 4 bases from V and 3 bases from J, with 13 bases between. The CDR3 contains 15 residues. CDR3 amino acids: CASSSYSLGKNIQYF. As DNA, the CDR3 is TGTGCCAGCAGCTCCTACAGTTTGGGCAAAAACATTCAGTACTTC.

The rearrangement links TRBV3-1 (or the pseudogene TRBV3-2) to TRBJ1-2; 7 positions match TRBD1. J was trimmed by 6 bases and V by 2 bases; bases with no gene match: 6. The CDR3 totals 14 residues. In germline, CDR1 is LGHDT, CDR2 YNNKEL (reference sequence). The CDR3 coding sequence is TGTGCCAGCAGCCAACCGACAGGGCTCGATGGCTACACCTTC. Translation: CASSQPTGLDGYTF.

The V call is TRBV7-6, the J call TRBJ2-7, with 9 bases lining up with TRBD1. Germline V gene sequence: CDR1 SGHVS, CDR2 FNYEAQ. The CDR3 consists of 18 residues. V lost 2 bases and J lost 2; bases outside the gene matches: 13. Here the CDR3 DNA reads TGTGCCAGCAGCTTACAAGTGGGGTCGGGACAGGGACCCTACGAGCAGTACTTC. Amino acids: CASSLQVGSGQGPYEQYF.

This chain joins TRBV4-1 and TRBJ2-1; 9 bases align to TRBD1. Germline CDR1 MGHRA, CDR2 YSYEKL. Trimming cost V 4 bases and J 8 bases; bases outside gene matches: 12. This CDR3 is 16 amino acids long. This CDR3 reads CASSPHPGQGVDEQFF. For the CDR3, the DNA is TGCGCCAGCAGCCCGCACCCGGGACAGGGTGTCGATGAGCAGTTCTTC.

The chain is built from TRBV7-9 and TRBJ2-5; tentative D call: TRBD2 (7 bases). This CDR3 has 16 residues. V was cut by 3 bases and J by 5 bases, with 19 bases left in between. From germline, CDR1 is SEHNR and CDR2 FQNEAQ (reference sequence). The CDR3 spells CASSFGGGGTDETQYF. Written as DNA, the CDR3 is TGTGCCAGCAGCTTTGGGGGCGGGGGTACGGACGAGACCCAGTACTTC.

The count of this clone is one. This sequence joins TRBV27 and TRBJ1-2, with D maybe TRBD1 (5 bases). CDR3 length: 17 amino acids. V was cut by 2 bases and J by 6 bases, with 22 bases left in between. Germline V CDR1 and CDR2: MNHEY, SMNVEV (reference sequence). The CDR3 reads CASSLVSGYNVQHGYTF. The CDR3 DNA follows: TGTGCCAGCAGTTTAGTGTCAGGGTATAATGTTCAGCATGGCTACACCTTC.

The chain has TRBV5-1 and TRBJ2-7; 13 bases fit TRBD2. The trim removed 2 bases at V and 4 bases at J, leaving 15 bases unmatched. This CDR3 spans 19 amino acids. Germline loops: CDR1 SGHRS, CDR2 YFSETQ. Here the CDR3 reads CASSLGLAGDIRGRYEQYF. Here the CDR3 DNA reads TGCGCCAGCAGCTTAGGACTAGCGGGGGACATCAGGGGGAGATACGAGCAGTACTTC.